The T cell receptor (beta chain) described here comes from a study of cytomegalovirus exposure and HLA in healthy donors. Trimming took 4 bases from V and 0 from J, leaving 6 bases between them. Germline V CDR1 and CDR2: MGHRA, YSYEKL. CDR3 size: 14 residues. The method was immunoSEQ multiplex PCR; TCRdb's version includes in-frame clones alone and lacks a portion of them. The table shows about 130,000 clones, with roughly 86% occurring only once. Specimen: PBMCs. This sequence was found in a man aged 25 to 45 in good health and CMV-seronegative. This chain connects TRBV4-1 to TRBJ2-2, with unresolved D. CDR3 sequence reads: CASSPSTNTGELFF. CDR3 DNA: TGCGCCAGCAGCCCCTCTACGAACACCGGGGAGCTGTTTTTT.